The entry below describes one T cell receptor (beta chain). Its target antigen remains unknown. The read comes to an end 3 residues before the CDR3 does, leaving the germline J gene to fill in the end. TCR beta CDR3 regions were amplified by multiplex PCR from an average of approximately 1.3 ug genomic DNA per sample using the immunoSEQ assay. Primer bias was corrected in the assay by using a complete synthetic TCR repertoire to establish an amplification baseline. The amplicons were sequenced on the Illumina platform. The published analysis was carried out like this. Sequences were error-corrected by clustering with frequency ratios and a modified nearest-neighbor algorithm, then analyzed in the immunoSEQ Analyzer with IMGT gene definitions. At each rarefaction depth, TCR richness and evenness were averaged across 20 rarefaction repeats, and any sample with fewer sequences than the depth was left out. Wilcoxon rank sum tests with FDR correction were used to compare relative abundances of V, D and J genes between the groups. Blinded duplicates gave an intraclass correlation of 95% to 97% for TCR richness and an average of 76.4% across around 70 gene segments. Drawn from immuneACCESS, this table holds only the in-frame rearrangements with V and J called that TCRdb kept. Clones are partly lost; checked studies trace under half to an unresolved V gene and leave the rest unexplained. Clone size and the V and J calls come from that table; the DNA yielded D and trimming. The table of this sample itemizes about 20,000 clones. Less than 6.5% of the sample is in the top ten clones.

The sample originates from a study of T cells in women clearing cervical HPV infection (dated by TCRdb to the late 2010s). With respect to the entire study: Cases were roughly 24 women with histologically confirmed HPV16-related CIN3 or worse, including a couple of invasive cancers. Cases and controls were matched on age within five years and on year of sample collection. As quality controls, five blinded duplicates were added to each group, bringing the total to 60 or so samples made up of roughly 50 participants and ten or so replicates. The 25 controls were women who cleared a single incident HPV16 infection within 12 months without developing precancer or cancer. Since only a few of the women had HLA typing available, the possibility that HLA type was acting as a confounder could not be ruled out. Among cases, blood sampling came a median of 149 days after lesion detection, with an interquartile range of 90 to 200 days. The parent cohort enrolled 10,000 or so women aged 18 or older in Guanacaste, Costa Rica, during about 1992 to 1994 and followed them for six to eight years. A median age of approximately 32 years was observed in cases versus more than 37 in controls, and no significant differences in baseline characteristics were found. Case blood was taken at the visit when the lesion was first identified, whereas control blood was taken when infection was no longer detected. The exploratory proof-of-principle case-control study was nested within the Guanacaste HPV Natural History Study in Costa Rica and compared TCR repertoires across cervical HPV16 outcomes. General study outcomes and caveats: Across sequencing depths, CIN3+ cases showed significantly higher TCR repertoire richness than controls, but evenness did not differ between the groups. Cases were distinguished from controls with an estimated AUC of almost 0.85 by random forest classifiers combining richness and V gene abundances. TRBV6-7 relative abundance was lower in cases than in controls (approximately 0.11% versus 0.16%; Bonferroni P = 0.0008). The cross-sectional design could not show whether the associations came before the infection or were a result of it, and neither effector/memory subsets nor HPV-specific T cells were isolated. Because the number of T cells per sample was unknown, the richness differences could reflect varying T-cell content rather than repertoire biology.

Every participant had a single incident cervical HPV16 infection, and prevalent HPV16 infections were excluded. Cervical HPV DNA was detected with MY09/MY11 PCR, and genotyping was done with dot-blot hybridization. Fifteen mL of heparinized blood were centrifuged, and the buffy coat was aliquoted, frozen at -30°C, then stored at -80°C. QIAGEN kits were used to extract genomic DNA from the buffy coat specimens. The CDR3 starts with the cysteine, ends with the phenylalanine, and has 13 residues. The CDR3 was read in part: 30 bases, with the frame set at base 1. The CDR1 and CDR2 encoded by the germline V gene (reference sequence) are SGHKS and YYEKEE.

The source is a woman aged 18 to 75 with a cervical HPV16 infection that either progressed to CIN3+ or cleared (not recorded which). Sequencing was performed on blood buffy coat. The rearrangement combines TRBV5-5 with TRBJ1-2, with TRBD1 tentatively as D gene (6 bases match). The CDR3 amino acid sequence is: CASSSSGGRGYTF. The part of the CDR3 DNA that was read is TGTGCCAGCAGCTCCTCCGGGGGGCGCGGC.